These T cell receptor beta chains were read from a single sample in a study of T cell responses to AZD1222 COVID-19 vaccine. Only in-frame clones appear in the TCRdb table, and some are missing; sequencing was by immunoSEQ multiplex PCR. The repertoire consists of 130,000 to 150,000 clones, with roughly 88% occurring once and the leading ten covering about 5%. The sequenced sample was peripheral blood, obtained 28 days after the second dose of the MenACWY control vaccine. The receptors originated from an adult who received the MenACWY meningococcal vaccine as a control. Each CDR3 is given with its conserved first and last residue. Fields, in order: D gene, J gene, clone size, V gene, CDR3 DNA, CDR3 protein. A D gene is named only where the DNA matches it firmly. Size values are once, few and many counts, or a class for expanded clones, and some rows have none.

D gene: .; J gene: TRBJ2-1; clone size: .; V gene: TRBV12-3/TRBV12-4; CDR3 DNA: TGTGCCAGCAGTTTTGGCGCGTACAATGAGCAGTTCTTC; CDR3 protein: CASSFGAYNEQFF
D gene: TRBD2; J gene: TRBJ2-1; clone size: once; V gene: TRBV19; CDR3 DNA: TGTGCCAGTAGCGCACTAGCGGGGGTATACAATGAGCAGTTCTTC; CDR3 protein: CASSALAGVYNEQFF
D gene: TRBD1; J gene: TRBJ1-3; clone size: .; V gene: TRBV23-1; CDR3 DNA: TGCGCCTGCCCAACTGGACAGGGGGCGGTTTTAAGGGGAAACACCATATATTTT; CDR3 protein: CACPTGQGAVLRGNTIYF
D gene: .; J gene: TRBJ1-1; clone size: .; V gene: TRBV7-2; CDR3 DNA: TGTGCCAGCAGCTTAGGCAGGGGCCGAGGTGGAACTGAAGCTTTCTTT; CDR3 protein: CASSLGRGRGGTEAFF
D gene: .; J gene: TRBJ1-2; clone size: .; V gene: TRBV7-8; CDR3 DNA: TGTGCCAGCAGCTTGGTTAACAGCGGCTACACCTTC; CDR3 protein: CASSLVNSGYTF
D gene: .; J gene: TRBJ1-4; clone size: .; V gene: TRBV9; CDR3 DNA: TGTGCCAGCAGCGTCTATAGTTCTAATGAAAAACTGTTTTTT; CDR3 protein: CASSVYSSNEKLFF
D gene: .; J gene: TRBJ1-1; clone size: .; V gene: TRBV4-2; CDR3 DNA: TGTGCCAGCAGCCAAGATATAGTGAACACTGAAGCTTTCTTT; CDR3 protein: CASSQDIVNTEAFF
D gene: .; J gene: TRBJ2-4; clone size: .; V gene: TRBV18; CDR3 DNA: TGTGCCAGCTCACAAGACAGAGGAGCGAACATTCAGTACTTC; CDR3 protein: CASSQDRGANIQYF
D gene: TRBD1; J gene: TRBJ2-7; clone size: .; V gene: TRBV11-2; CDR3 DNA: TGTGCCAGCAGCCCAACGTTTGACACAGGGGCATCGAGGCACGAGCAGTACTTC; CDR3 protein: CASSPTFDTGASRHEQYF
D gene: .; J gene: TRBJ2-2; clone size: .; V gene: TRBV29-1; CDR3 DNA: TGCAGCGTTGATCGCGATAACACCGGGGAGCTGTTTTTT; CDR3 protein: CSVDRDNTGELFF
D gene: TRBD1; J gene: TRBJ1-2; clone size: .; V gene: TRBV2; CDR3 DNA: TGTGCCAGCAGTGTGCAGGGACAGGTCGATTATGGCTACACCTTC; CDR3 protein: CASSVQGQVDYGYTF
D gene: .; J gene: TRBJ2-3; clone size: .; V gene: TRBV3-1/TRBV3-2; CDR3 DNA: TGTGCCAGCAGCCAAGAGACCCGGACTAGCACAGATACGCAGTATTTT; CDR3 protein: CASSQETRTSTDTQYF
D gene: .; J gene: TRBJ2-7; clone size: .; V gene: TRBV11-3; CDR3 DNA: TGTGCCAGCAGCCGAACAGGGTACTCCTACGAGCAGTACTTC; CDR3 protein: CASSRTGYSYEQYF
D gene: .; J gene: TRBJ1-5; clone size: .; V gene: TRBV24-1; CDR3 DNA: TGTGCCACCAGTGATTCTAGGAATAGCAATCAGCCCCAGCATTTT; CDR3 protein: CATSDSRNSNQPQHF
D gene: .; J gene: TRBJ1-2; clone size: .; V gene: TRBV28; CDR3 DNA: TGTGCCAGCAACGTAGGGATAGGGGGGGTAGACTATGGCTACACCTTC; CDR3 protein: CASNVGIGGVDYGYTF
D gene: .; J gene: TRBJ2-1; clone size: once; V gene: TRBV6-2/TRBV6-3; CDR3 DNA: TGTGCCAGCAGTTACGGGACCCCACTTTTTGGTGAGCAGTTCTTC; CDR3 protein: CASSYGTPLFGEQFF
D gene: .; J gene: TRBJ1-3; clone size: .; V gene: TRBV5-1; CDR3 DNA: TGCGCCAGCAGCTTGGTAGGGATGGGCGGAAACACCATATATTTT; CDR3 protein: CASSLVGMGGNTIYF
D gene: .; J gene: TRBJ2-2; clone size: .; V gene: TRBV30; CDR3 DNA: TGTGCCTGGACGACACGCCTCAGCGGGGAGCTGTTTTTT; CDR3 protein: CAWTTRLSGELFF
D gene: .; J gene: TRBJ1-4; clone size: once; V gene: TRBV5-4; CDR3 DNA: TGTGCCAGCAGCTTGGGGACGACTGAAAAACTGTTTTTT; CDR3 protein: CASSLGTTEKLFF
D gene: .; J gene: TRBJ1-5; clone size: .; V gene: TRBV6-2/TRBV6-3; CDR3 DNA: TGTGCCAGCAGTTACAAGGGACGGTATAGCAATCAGCCCCAGCATTTT; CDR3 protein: CASSYKGRYSNQPQHF
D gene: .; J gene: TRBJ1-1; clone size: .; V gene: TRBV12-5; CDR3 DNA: TGTGCTAGTGGTTTGCCGCCAACCACTGAAGCTTTCTTT; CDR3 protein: CASGLPPTTEAFF
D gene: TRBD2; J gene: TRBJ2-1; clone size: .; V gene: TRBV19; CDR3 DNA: TGTGCCAGTACCCGTGGCCTAGCGGGAGGGTACAATGAGCAGTTCTTC; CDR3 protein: CASTRGLAGGYNEQFF
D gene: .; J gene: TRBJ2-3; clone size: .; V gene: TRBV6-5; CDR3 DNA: TGTGCCAGCAGTACCCGGGGCACAGATACGCAGTATTTT; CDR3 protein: CASSTRGTDTQYF
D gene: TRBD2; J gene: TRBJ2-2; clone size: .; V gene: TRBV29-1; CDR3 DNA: TGCAGCGTTGAATCGGGGGGAGGGAAGGAGCTGTTTTTT; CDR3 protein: CSVESGGGKELFF
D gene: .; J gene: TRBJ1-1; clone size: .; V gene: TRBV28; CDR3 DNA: TGTGCCAGCGGCATGGGGGGTTGGAACACTGAAGCTTTCTTT; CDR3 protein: CASGMGGWNTEAFF
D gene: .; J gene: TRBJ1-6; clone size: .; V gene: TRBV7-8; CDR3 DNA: TGTGCCAGCAGCTTCTTGAACAGCGGTCATTCACCCCTCCACTTT; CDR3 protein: CASSFLNSGHSPLHF
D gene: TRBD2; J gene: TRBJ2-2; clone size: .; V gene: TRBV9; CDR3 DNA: TGTGCCAGCAGCGGAACTAGCGGTCACACCGGGGAGCTGTTTTTT; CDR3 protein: CASSGTSGHTGELFF
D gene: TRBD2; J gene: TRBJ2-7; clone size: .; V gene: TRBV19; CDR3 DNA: TGTGCCAGTAGGTCTAGCGGGAGTCTATACGAGCAGTACTTC; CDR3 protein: CASRSSGSLYEQYF
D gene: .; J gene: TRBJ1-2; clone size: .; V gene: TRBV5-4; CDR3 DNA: TGTGCCAGCAGCTCGGTATCTCAGGGACGTAACTATGGCTACACCTTC; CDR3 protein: CASSSVSQGRNYGYTF
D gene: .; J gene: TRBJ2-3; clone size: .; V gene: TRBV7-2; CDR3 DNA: TGTGCCAGCAGCTTCTATACAGATACGCAGTATTTT; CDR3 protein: CASSFYTDTQYF
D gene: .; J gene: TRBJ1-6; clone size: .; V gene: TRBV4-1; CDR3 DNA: TGCGCCAGCAGCTCCTCCGGGGCAGACGTTAATTCACCCCTCCACTTT; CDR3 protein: CASSSSGADVNSPLHF
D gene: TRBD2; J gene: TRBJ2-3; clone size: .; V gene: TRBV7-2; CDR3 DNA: TGTGCCAGCAGCTTAAGGGGGACTAGCGGGGGGCGTGGCACAGATACGCAGTATTTT; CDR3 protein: CASSLRGTSGGRGTDTQYF
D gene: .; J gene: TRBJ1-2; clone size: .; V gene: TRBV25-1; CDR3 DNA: TGTGCCAGCAGTGAATCGGGTAGGGGGTGTACCTTC; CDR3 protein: CASSESGRGCTF
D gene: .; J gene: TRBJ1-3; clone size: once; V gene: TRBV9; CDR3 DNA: TGTGCCAGCAGCGTAGATATGGCGGCGAGCTCTGGAAACACCATATATTTT; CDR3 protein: CASSVDMAASSGNTIYF
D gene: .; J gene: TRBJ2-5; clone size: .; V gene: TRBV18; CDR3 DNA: TGTGCCAGCTCACCAGGGAATTCGGAGACCCAGTACTTC; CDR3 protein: CASSPGNSETQYF
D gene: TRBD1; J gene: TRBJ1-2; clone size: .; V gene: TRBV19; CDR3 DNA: TGTGCCAGTAGTATAGATCGGAGACAGGGGAAAGAGGATGGCTACACCTTC; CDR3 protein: CASSIDRRQGKEDGYTF
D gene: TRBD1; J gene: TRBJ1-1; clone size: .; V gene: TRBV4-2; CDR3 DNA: TGTGCCAGCAGCCGAGACGTCCCGGGACAGGGGAAGGGTTACACTGAAGCTTTCTTT; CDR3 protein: CASSRDVPGQGKGYTEAFF
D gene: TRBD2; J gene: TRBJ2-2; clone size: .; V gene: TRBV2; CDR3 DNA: TGTGCCAGCAGTGAGTTCGGAGCGGGGGGTCGTACCGGGGAGCTGTTTTTT; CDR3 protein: CASSEFGAGGRTGELFF
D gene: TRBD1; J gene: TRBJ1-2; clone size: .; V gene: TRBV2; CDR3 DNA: TGTGCCAGCAGTTTAGAACAGGGGGATGGCTACACCTTC; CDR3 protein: CASSLEQGDGYTF
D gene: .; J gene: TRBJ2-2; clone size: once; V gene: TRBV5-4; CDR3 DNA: TGTGCCAGCAGCCGGGACCGGAACACCGGGGAGCTGTTTTTT; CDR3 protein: CASSRDRNTGELFF
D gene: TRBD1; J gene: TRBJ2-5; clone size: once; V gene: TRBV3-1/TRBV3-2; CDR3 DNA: TGTGCCAGCAGCCAAGTTCAGGGGGCGGAACGAGAGACCCAGTACTTC; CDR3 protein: CASSQVQGAERETQYF